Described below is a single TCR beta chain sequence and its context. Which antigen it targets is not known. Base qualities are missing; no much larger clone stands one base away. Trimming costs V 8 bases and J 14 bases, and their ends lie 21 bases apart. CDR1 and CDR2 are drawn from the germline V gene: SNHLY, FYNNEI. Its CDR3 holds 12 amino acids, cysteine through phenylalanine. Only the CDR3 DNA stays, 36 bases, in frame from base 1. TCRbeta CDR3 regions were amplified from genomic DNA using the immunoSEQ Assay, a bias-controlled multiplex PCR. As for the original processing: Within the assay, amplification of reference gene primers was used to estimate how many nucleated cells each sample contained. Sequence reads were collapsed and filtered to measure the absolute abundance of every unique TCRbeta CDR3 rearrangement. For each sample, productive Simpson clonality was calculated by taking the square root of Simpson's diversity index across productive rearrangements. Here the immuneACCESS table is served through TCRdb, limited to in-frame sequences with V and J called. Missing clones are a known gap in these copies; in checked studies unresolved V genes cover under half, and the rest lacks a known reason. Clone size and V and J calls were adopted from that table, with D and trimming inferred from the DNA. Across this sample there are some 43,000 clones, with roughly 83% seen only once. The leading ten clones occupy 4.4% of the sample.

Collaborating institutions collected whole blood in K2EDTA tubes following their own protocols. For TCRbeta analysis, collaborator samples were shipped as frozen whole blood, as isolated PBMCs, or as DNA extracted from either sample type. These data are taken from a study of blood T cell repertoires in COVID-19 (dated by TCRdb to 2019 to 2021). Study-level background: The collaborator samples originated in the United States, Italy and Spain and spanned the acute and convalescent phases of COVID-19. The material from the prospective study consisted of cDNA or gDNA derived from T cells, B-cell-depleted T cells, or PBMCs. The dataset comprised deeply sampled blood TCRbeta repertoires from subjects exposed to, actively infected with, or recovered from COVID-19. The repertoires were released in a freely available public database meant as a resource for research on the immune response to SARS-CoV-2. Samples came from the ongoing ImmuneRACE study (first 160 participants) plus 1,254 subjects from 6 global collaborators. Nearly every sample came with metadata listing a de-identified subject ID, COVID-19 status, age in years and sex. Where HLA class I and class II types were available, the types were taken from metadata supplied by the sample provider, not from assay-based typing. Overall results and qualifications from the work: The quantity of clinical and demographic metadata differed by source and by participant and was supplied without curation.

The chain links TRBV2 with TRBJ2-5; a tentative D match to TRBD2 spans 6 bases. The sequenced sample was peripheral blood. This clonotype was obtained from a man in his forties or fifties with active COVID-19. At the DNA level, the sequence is TGTGCCAGCCACCGGCACTCCGAGCGGGCCTACTTC. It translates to CASHRHSERAYF.